Listed below are T cell receptor beta chains from one sample, sequenced in a study of blood T cells in healthy people across ages. TCRdb itself ran the 5' RACE reads through MiXCR, one entry per CDR3 protein. The table lists around 1,600,000 distinct CDR3 sequences, roughly 43% of them singletons. The specimen was blood. All receptors come from a woman aged 18-30 years in good health. CDR3s include the opening cysteine and the closing phenylalanine or tryptophan. The D gene is left open where the match is weak. Expanded clones get a size class; other rows say once, few or many, or leave the size out.

clone_size: -; d_call: -; v_call: TRBV28; j_call: TRBJ1-6; cdr3_aa: CASSFPPRTNPSPLHF; cdr3_nt: TGTGCCAGCAGTTTCCCCCCCAGGACAAACCCTTCACCCCTCCACTTT
clone_size: -; d_call: TRBD2; v_call: TRBV4-3; j_call: TRBJ2-2; cdr3_aa: CASSTLAGGNTGELFF; cdr3_nt: TGCGCCAGCAGCACACTAGCGGGAGGGAACACCGGGGAGCTGTTTTTT
clone_size: few; d_call: TRBD1; v_call: TRBV20-1; j_call: TRBJ2-7; cdr3_aa: CSARDLDRVTEQYF; cdr3_nt: TGCAGTGCTAGAGATTTAGACAGGGTAACTGAGCAGTACTTC
clone_size: few; d_call: -; v_call: TRBV7-9; j_call: TRBJ2-5; cdr3_aa: CASSLNSGLMETQYF; cdr3_nt: TGTGCCAGCAGCTTAAATAGCGGACTTATGGAGACCCAGTACTTC
clone_size: few; d_call: -; v_call: TRBV29-1; j_call: TRBJ1-1; cdr3_aa: CSGGNTEAFF; cdr3_nt: TGCAGCGGCGGGAACACTGAAGCTTTCTTT
clone_size: -; d_call: -; v_call: TRBV19; j_call: TRBJ1-2; cdr3_aa: CASSHVYGYTF; cdr3_nt: TGTGCCAGTAGTCACGTCTATGGCTACACCTTC
clone_size: -; d_call: TRBD2; v_call: TRBV7-6; j_call: TRBJ2-1; cdr3_aa: CASSITGTSAQFF; cdr3_nt: TGTGCCAGCAGCATTACCGGGACTAGCGCTCAGTTCTTC
clone_size: -; d_call: TRBD2; v_call: TRBV4-2; j_call: TRBJ2-3; cdr3_aa: CASSQEASGGTDTQYF; cdr3_nt: TGTGCCAGCAGCCAAGAGGCTAGCGGGGGAACAGATACGCAGTATTTT
clone_size: -; d_call: TRBD2; v_call: TRBV12-3/TRBV12-4; j_call: TRBJ2-1; cdr3_aa: CASRPSGSSNEQFF; cdr3_nt: TGTGCCAGCAGGCCTAGCGGGTCCTCCAATGAGCAGTTCTTC
clone_size: many; d_call: TRBD2; v_call: TRBV6-4; j_call: TRBJ2-1; cdr3_aa: CASSDTAGAYNEQFF; cdr3_nt: TGTGCCAGCAGTGACACAGCGGGGGCTTACAATGAGCAGTTCTTC
clone_size: few; d_call: -; v_call: TRBV18; j_call: TRBJ1-1; cdr3_aa: CASSPGGLSQNTEAFF; cdr3_nt: TGTGCCAGCTCACCAGGTGGGCTAAGTCAAAACACTGAAGCTTTCTTT
clone_size: -; d_call: -; v_call: TRBV6-2/TRBV6-3; j_call: TRBJ2-3; cdr3_aa: CATAGLPIATDTQYF; cdr3_nt: TGTGCCACTGCGGGACTCCCTATTGCCACAGATACGCAGTATTTT
clone_size: -; d_call: TRBD1; v_call: TRBV28; j_call: TRBJ2-7; cdr3_aa: CASSLGRGFTLGGYEQYF; cdr3_nt: TGTGCCAGCAGTTTGGGCAGGGGGTTCACTCTCGGCGGGTACGAGCAGTACTTC